This T cell receptor (beta chain) emerged from a study of T-cell memory formation after mild COVID-19. Overall study results and limits: Contracting CD4+ clones sat mainly in CM and EM; CD8+ in EMRA.

Only a few counts were recorded for this clonotype. Its matching antigen is unknown. TCRdb passed the 5' RACE reads through MiXCR, listing each CDR3 protein once. The data contain hundreds of thousands of distinct CDR3 sequences, 12% to 15% of them singletons. Germline assignment: CDR1 SEHNR and CDR2 FQNEAQ (reference sequence). The CDR3 is 18 residues long. J lost 3 bases, V lost 0 bases, and 10 bases had no gene match. The sample was PBMCs or a T cell subset sorted from them (not recorded which). This rearrangement joins TRBV7-9 to TRBJ2-5, with 10 bases aligning to TRBD2. The receptor was derived from a man younger than 35 who had mild COVID-19 (a few samples of this study predate the infection). Cell type and time point are not known. The CDR3 coding sequence is TGTGCCAGCAGCTTAGCCTCCAGCGGGGGGGCCTACGAAGAGACCCAGTACTTC. Its protein is CASSLASSGGAYEETQYF.